This T cell receptor beta chain was documented in a study of tumor-infiltrating lymphocytes in primary liver carcinoma. Concerning this clonotype itself: This likely comes from a read error, as the CDR3 has no conserved phenylalanine or tryptophan at its end.

TCR beta cDNA was prepared out of roughly 490 ng total RNA by means of a constant-region primer. Three nested multiplex PCR rounds, a slightly modified ARM-PCR, produced the libraries for TCR beta. The two initial PCR rounds, roughly 9 cycles each, used TRBV1-TRBV30 forward and C-beta reverse primers. One entry per CDR3 protein, called by TCRdb with MiXCR from the multiplex PCR reads. The table has over 35,000 distinct CDR3 sequences, around 66% seen once. Taking roughly 18-32 mg of unsorted bulk tissue, the authors co-extracted RNA and DNA. Sampling targeted five separate regions of each tumor, which included the tumor centre. The germline V gene encodes CDR1 MDHEN and CDR2 SYDVKM. The CDR3 sequence is 15 residues long.

The specimen sequenced was liver tumor tissue from sampling region 2. Regarding subset: tumor region T2, inferior pole. The origin of this receptor is a man aged 40-49 years with primary liver carcinoma and hepatitis B virus infection. The gene calls are TRBV28 and TRBJ2-7; 8 bases are a match to TRBD1. The CDR3 sequence is CDSPPPDRVFHEQYL. CDR3 coding DNA: TGTGACAGTCCGCCACCGGACAGGGTCTTCCACGAGCAGTACTTA.